This TCR beta chain was documented in a study of T cell responses to AZD1222 COVID-19 vaccine. Study outcomes and limitations: Along spike, vaccine-associated CD4 TCRs were found throughout, with dominance at 160-218 and 743-854. Repertoires in all cases were sampled only once the peak T cell response had passed. At study baseline, merely a handful of AZD1222 recipients were seropositive.

The germline V gene encodes CDR1 MNHNS and CDR2 SASEGT. With 6 bases clipped from V and 6 bases from J, the junction kept 5 bases outside the gene matches. CDR3 length: 15 residues. Profiling relied on immunoSEQ multiplex PCR, and the TCRdb table lists in-frame clones only, not all of them. This sample yields approximately 220,000 clones, of which about 93% are seen a single time; roughly 1% belongs to the top ten. A word on this clone: As yet, its antigen is unknown.

The V call is TRBV6-1, the J call TRBJ2-1; 13 bases are a match to TRBD2. This TCR was sampled from an adult in good health. The sample consisted of peripheral blood, taken on day 0 of MenACWY control vaccination. CDR3 loop: CASRTSGGQGNEQFF. The CDR3 coding sequence is TGTGCCAGCAGGACTAGCGGGGGGCAGGGCAATGAGCAGTTCTTC.